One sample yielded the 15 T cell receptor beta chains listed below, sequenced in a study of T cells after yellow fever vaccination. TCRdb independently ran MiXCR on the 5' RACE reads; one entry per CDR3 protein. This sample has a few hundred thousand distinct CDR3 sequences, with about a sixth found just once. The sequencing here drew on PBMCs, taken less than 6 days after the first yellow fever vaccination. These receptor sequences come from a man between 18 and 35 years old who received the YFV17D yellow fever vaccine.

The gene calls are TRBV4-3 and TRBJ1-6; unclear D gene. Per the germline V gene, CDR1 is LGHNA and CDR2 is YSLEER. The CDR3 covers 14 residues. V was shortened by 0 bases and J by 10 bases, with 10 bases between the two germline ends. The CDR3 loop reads CASSQDPGRSPLHF. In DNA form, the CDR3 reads TGCGCCAGCAGCCAAGACCCGGGTAGATCACCCCTCCACTTT.

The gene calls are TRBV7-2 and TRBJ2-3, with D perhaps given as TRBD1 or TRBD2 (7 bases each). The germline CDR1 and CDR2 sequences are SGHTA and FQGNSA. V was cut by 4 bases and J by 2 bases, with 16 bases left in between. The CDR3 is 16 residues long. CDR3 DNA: TGTGCCAGCAGCTCCCCCAGGGGGACTATCACAGATACGCAGTATTTT. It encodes CASSSPRGTITDTQYF. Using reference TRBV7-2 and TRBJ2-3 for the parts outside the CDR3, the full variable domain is GAGVSQSPSNKVTEKGKDVELRCDPISGHTALYWYRQSLGQGLEFLIYFQGNSAPDKSGLPSDRFSAERTGGSVSTLTIQRTQQEDSAVYLCASSSPRGTITDTQYFGPGTRLTVL.

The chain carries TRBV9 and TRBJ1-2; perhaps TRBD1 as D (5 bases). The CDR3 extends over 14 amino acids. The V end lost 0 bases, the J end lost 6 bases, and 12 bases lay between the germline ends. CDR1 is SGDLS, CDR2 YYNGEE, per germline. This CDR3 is CASSVVEGTNGYTF. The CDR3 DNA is TGTGCCAGCAGCGTAGTTGAGGGGACTAATGGCTACACCTTC.

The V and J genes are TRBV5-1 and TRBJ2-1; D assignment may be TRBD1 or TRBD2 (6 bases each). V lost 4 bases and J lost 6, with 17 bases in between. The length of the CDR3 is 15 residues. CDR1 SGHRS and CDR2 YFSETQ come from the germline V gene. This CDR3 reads CASSILGGPFNEQFF. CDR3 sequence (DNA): TGCGCCAGCAGCATATTGGGGGGCCCGTTCAATGAGCAGTTCTTC.

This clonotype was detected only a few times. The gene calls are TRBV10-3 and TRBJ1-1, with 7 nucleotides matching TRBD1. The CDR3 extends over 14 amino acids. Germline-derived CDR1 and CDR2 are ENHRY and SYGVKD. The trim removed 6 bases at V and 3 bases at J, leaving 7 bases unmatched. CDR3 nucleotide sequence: TGTGCCATCAGAAGACAGGGAGAGGACACTGAAGCTTTCTTT. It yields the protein CAIRRQGEDTEAFF.

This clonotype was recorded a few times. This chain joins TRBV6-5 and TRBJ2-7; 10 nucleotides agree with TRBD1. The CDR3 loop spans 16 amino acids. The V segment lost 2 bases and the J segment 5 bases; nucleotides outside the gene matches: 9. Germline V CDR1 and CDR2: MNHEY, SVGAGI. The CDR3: CASSYTFPGQGHEQYF. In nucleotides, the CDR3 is TGTGCCAGCAGTTACACATTTCCGGGACAGGGGCACGAGCAGTACTTC.

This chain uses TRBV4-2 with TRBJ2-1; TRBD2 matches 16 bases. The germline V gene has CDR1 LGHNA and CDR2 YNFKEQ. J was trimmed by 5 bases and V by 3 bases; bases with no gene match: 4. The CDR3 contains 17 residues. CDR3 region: CASSQGLAGGTNNEQFF. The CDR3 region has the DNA TGTGCCAGCAGCCAGGGACTAGCGGGGGGGACGAACAATGAGCAGTTCTTC.

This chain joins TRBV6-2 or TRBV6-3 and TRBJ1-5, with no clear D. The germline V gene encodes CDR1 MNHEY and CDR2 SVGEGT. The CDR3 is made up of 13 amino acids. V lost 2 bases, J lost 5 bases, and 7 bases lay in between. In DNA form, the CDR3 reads TGTGCCAGCAGTTACGTCGGGTATCAGCCCCAGCATTTT. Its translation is CASSYVGYQPQHF.

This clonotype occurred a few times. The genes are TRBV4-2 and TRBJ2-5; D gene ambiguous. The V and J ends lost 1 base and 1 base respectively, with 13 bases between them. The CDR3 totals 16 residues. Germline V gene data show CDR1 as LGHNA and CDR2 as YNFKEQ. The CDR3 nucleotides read TGTGCCAGCAGCCAAGCACGGTGGAACTCCCAAGAGACCCAGTACTTC. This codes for CASSQARWNSQETQYF.

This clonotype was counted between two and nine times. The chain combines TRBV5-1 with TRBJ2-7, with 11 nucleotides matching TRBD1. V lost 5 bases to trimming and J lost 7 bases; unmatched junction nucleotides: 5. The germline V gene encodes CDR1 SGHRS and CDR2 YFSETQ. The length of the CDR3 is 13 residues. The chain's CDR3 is CASRWTGGREQYF. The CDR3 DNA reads TGCGCCAGCAGGTGGACAGGGGGCAGGGAGCAGTACTTC.

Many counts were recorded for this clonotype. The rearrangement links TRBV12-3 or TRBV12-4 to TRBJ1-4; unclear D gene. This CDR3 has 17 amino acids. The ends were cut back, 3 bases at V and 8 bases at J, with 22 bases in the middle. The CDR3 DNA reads TGTGCCAGCAGTTTCCTAGTCTATGGTAGGAGGAGAGAAAAACTGTTTTTT. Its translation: CASSFLVYGRRREKLFF.

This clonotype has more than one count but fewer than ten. The CDR3 loop is CASSYSLGYEQYV. In DNA form, the CDR3 reads TGTGCCAGCAGTTACTCCTTAGGCTACGAGCAGTACGTC. The chain carries TRBV6-5 and TRBJ2-7; D uncertain. CDR1 and CDR2 (germline): MNHEY, SVGAGI. The CDR3 has 13 residues. The ends were cut back, 0 bases at V and 3 bases at J, with 6 bases in the middle.

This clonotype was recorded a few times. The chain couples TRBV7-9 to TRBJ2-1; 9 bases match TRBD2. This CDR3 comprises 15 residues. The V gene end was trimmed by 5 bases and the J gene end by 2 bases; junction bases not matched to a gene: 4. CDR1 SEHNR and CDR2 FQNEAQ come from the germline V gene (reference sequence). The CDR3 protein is CASSKTSGPYNEQFF. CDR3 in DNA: TGTGCCAGCAGCAAGACTAGCGGACCCTACAATGAGCAGTTCTTC.

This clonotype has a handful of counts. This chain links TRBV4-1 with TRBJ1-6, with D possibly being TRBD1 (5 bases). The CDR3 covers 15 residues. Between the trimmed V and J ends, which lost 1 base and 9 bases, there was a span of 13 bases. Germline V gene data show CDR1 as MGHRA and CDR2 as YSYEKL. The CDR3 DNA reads TGCGCCAGCAGCCAAGTCCAGGGTGTAGGTTCACCCCTCCACTTT. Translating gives CASSQVQGVGSPLHF.

The CDR3 is CASEGQGYGYTF. For the CDR3, the DNA is TGTGCCAGCGAAGGACAGGGTTATGGCTACACCTTC. The rearrangement joins TRBV9 to TRBJ1-2, with 8 nucleotides matching TRBD1. Per the germline V gene, CDR1 is SGDLS and CDR2 is YYNGEE. The CDR3 is made up of 12 amino acids. J lost 5 bases, V lost 7 bases, and 4 bases had no gene match.